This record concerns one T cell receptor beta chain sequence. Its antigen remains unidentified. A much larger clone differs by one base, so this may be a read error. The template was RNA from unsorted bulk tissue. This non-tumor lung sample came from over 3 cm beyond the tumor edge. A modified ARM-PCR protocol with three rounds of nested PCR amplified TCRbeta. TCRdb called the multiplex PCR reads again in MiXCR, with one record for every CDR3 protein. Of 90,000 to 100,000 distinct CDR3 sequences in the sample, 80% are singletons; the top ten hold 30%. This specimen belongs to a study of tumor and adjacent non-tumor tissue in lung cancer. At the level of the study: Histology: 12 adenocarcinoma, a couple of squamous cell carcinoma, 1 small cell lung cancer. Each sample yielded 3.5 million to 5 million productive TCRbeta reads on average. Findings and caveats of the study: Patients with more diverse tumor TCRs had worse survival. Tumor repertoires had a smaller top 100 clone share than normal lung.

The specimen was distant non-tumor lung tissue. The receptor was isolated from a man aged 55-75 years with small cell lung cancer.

For the CDR3, the DNA is TGTGCCAGCAGTTTTTTTGGGGGGGAAGGAAAACCGTTTTTT. Its protein product is CASSFFGGEGKPFF. This rearrangement joins TRBV12-3 or TRBV12-4 to TRBJ1-4, with D possibly being TRBD1 (5 bases). The CDR3 has 14 residues.